The rows below give T cell receptor beta chains drawn from one sample of a study of beta chain features in type 1 diabetes. Clones were sequenced by immunoSEQ multiplex PCR, and TCRdb holds only the in-frame ones, with some missing. The data contain more than 50,000 clones, around three fifths of them singletons. Sequenced: Tregs from blood. These receptors were collected from a woman between 18 and 29 years old in good health. Each CDR3 is given with its conserved first and last residue. The D gene is left open where the match is weak. The size entry is marked missing in some rows and otherwise reads once, few, many or a size class.

D	size	J	V	DNA	CDR3
.	.	TRBJ2-3	TRBV6-1	TGTGCCAGTGCTAGGGGGATTAGCACAGATACGCAGTATTTT	CASARGISTDTQYF
TRBD1	.	TRBJ2-5	TRBV5-8	TGTGCCAGCAGCTCCGGGAACAGACAGGGGGAGACCCAGTACTTC	CASSSGNRQGETQYF
.	.	TRBJ2-2	TRBV6-5	TGTGCCAGCAGTTACCTTGCTCTATTGAACACCGGGGAGCTGTTTTTT	CASSYLALLNTGELFF
TRBD1	.	TRBJ1-5	TRBV19	TGTGCCAGTAGTATATGGGGACAGGTTCGCAATCAGCCCCAGCATTTT	CASSIWGQVRNQPQHF
TRBD2	.	TRBJ2-3	TRBV5-8	TGTGCCAGCAGCCCCGGGACTAGCGGGGCCGCAGATACGCAGTATTTT	CASSPGTSGAADTQYF
.	.	TRBJ1-4	TRBV15	TGTGCCACCAGCAGAGCACGGGCAACTAATGAAAAACTGTTTTTT	CATSRARATNEKLFF
.	.	TRBJ2-3	TRBV5-1	TGCGCCAGCACTAATGGGTGGGCAGGCACAGATACGCAGTATTTT	CASTNGWAGTDTQYF
.	.	TRBJ1-1	TRBV6-1	TGTGCCAGCAGTTTATACGGGGGGGCTGACACTGAAGCTTTCTTT	CASSLYGGADTEAFF
TRBD1	few	TRBJ1-6	TRBV6-1	TGTGCCAGCAGCCCGACAGGGAATAATTCACCCCTCCACTTT	CASSPTGNNSPLHF
TRBD1	.	TRBJ2-5	TRBV30	TGTGCCTGGAATTCAGGGGGCGAAGAGACCCAGTACTTC	CAWNSGGEETQYF
.	.	TRBJ2-3	TRBV6-1	TGTGCCAGCGCGAGGTGGAGTACAGATACGCAGTATTTT	CASARWSTDTQYF
TRBD2	.	TRBJ2-2	TRBV4-2	TGTGCCAGCAGCCACGGGAGCGGGGTTAACACCGGGGAGCTGTTTTTT	CASSHGSGVNTGELFF
.	.	TRBJ2-3	TRBV10-2	TGCGCCAGCAGTGAAGACTTGGGGCAAGAGTATTTT	CASSEDLGQEYF
.	.	TRBJ2-7	TRBV5-1	TGCGCCAGCAGCTTGGGTGTGGGCGACGAGCAGTACTTC	CASSLGVGDEQYF
TRBD2	few	TRBJ2-5	TRBV18	TGTGCCAGCTCACCCTCCCTGACGGGACTATTTGGAGAGACCCAGTACTTC	CASSPSLTGLFGETQYF
.	.	TRBJ1-2	TRBV30	TGTGCCTGGAGTGTAGGATTTGAGGGAGGATCCTATGGCTACACCTTC	CAWSVGFEGGSYGYTF
TRBD2	few	TRBJ2-5	TRBV5-1	TGCGCCAGCAGCGGGAGGGGTTTGGAGACCCAGTACTTC	CASSGRGLETQYF
TRBD2	.	TRBJ2-1	TRBV9	TGTGCCAGCAGCGCGGGACTAACGCTCGCGACTGAGCAGTTCTTC	CASSAGLTLATEQFF
.	.	TRBJ1-3	TRBV19	TGTGCCAGTCAACCCTCAGGGTCTGGAAACACCATATATTTT	CASQPSGSGNTIYF
.	.	TRBJ2-2	TRBV9	TGTGCCAGCAGCTGGGACATCTCGAACACCGGGGAGCTGTTTTTT	CASSWDISNTGELFF
.	.	TRBJ2-2	TRBV6-6	TGTGCCAGCAGACGCGGCAGCACCGGGGAGCTGTTTTTT	CASRRGSTGELFF
.	once	TRBJ1-2	TRBV5-1	TGCGCCAGCAGCTTGTTTTACCAGAACTATGGCTACACCTTC	CASSLFYQNYGYTF
.	.	TRBJ1-6	TRBV5-1	TGCGCCAGCAGCTTGGACCGCTCCCGGGGGTCACCCCTCCACTTT	CASSLDRSRGSPLHF
.	few	TRBJ1-5	TRBV4-2	TGTGCCAGCAGCCAAAATAGAGATCAGCCCCAGCATTTT	CASSQNRDQPQHF
.	.	TRBJ1-6	TRBV2	TGTGCCAGCAAACAGGACTATAATTCACCCCTCCACTTT	CASKQDYNSPLHF
TRBD2	.	TRBJ2-1	TRBV2	TGTGCCAGCAGTGACAGGACTAGCGGGGAGAACCCTTACAATGAGCAGTTCTTC	CASSDRTSGENPYNEQFF
TRBD2	few	TRBJ2-1	TRBV7-3	TGTGCCAGCAGTCCACCGGGACTAGGGTACAATGAGCAGTTCTTC	CASSPPGLGYNEQFF
TRBD2	.	TRBJ2-1	TRBV30	TGTGCCTGGAAACTAGCGGGCTCCTACAATGAGCAGTTCTTC	CAWKLAGSYNEQFF
.	.	TRBJ1-1	TRBV5-1	TGCGCCAGCAGCTTGATTAAAGCCGGTAGTACTGAAGCTTTCTTT	CASSLIKAGSTEAFF
.	.	TRBJ2-3	TRBV7-9	TGTGCCACCCTTTCCAGGGATGGTTTAGATACGCAGTATTTT	CATLSRDGLDTQYF
.	.	TRBJ2-4	TRBV6-5	TGTGCCAGCAGGGGTGGGGGGTACATTCAGTACTTC	CASRGGGYIQYF
TRBD2	.	TRBJ2-5	TRBV5-1	TGCGCCAGCCGGGCTGGGGAGGGGCAAGAGACCCAGTACTTC	CASRAGEGQETQYF
.	medium-sized	TRBJ1-4	TRBV19	TGTGCCAGTGGAACCACAGGGAGGGTTGAAAAACTGTTTTTT	CASGTTGRVEKLFF
TRBD1	once	TRBJ1-3	TRBV2	TGTGCCTCATACAGCGGACAGGGGGCGGACACCATATATTTT	CASYSGQGADTIYF
TRBD1	.	TRBJ2-5	TRBV18	TGTGCCAGCTCACAACAGGGGCGCGAGACCCAGTACTTC	CASSQQGRETQYF
TRBD1	few	TRBJ2-7	TRBV18	TGTGCCAGCTCACCACCAACCGGGACAGGCCTGCGGGAGCAGTACTTC	CASSPPTGTGLREQYF
.	.	TRBJ1-4	TRBV30	TGTGCCTGGTACACCTGGGCGGGCGGAAAACTGTTTTTT	CAWYTWAGGKLFF
TRBD2	.	TRBJ2-1	TRBV10-3	TGTGCCGCGGGACTAGCGGGAGGCTACAATGAGCAGTTCTTC	CAAGLAGGYNEQFF
.	once	TRBJ2-7	TRBV7-2	TGTGCCAGCAGCTTAGGCCCCAGGGTTGAGCAGTACTTC	CASSLGPRVEQYF
.	.	TRBJ1-2	TRBV5-1	TGCGCCAGCAGCTTGTACGGGGATCGTGGCTACACCTTC	CASSLYGDRGYTF
TRBD2	.	TRBJ2-5	TRBV7-8	TGTGCCAGCAGCACCAGACTAGCTGGGGTGGAGACCCAGTACTTC	CASSTRLAGVETQYF
.	.	TRBJ1-5	TRBV19	TGTGCCAGTAGGGACATTGGGCAGCCCCAGCATTTT	CASRDIGQPQHF
TRBD1	.	TRBJ1-1	TRBV7-3	TGTGCCAGCAGCTTATACCGAGACAGGGGGAGGAACACTGAAGCTTTCTTT	CASSLYRDRGRNTEAFF
.	.	TRBJ2-7	TRBV5-4	TGTGCCAGCAGCTTAGAGAGGTTGGCTCGCGAGCAGTACTTC	CASSLERLAREQYF
TRBD2	.	TRBJ2-2	TRBV18	TGTGCCAGCTCACAGCAGGGAGGGGCGAACACCGGGGAGCTGTTTTTT	CASSQQGGANTGELFF
.	.	TRBJ1-2	TRBV15	TGTGCCACCAGCAGAGAGGCAGGCTATGGCTACACCTTC	CATSREAGYGYTF
TRBD1	.	TRBJ1-2	TRBV11-2	TGTGCCAGCAGCTTACTAGGGACAGTTAGCGGCTACACCTTC	CASSLLGTVSGYTF
.	.	TRBJ1-3	TRBV6-1	TGTGCCAGCAGTGAAGTGGCATTCGGAAACACCATATATTTT	CASSEVAFGNTIYF
.	few	TRBJ1-1	TRBV6-6	TGTGCCAGCAGTTACTATCAGGGCCCTGAAGCTTTCTTT	CASSYYQGPEAFF
TRBD1	.	TRBJ1-1	TRBV27	TGTGCCAGCAAGAGACAGGGGGTAATGAACACTGAAGCTTTCTTT	CASKRQGVMNTEAFF
TRBD1	few	TRBJ1-2	TRBV27	TGTGCCAGCAGAGAGACAGGGTCGGGGCTTGGCTACACCTTC	CASRETGSGLGYTF
.	.	TRBJ2-7	TRBV7-9	TGTGCCAGCAGCCAACCGGGACTCCCTCAAGGGCAGTACTTC	CASSQPGLPQGQYF
TRBD1	.	TRBJ1-2	TRBV18	TGTGCCAGCTCACCACAGGGGACAGGGTATGGCTACACCTTC	CASSPQGTGYGYTF